These 25 T cell receptor beta chains were sequenced from one sample in a study of blood T cell repertoires in COVID-19. This table comes from immunoSEQ multiplex PCR, and its TCRdb copy is limited to in-frame clones, with some not included. In the table there are approximately 300,000 clones, more than 75% of which are singletons. The sample was peripheral blood. All receptors come from a woman between 45 and 65 years old with active or convalescent COVID-19.

The V gene is TRBV15, the J gene TRBJ2-5, with 8 bases fitting TRBD1. CDR3 length: 15 residues. In germline, CDR1 is LNHNV, CDR2 YYDKDF (reference sequence). With V trimmed by 3 bases and J by 4 bases, 7 bases remained unmatched. CDR3 loop: CATSSTRGQGETQYF. DNA of the CDR3: TGTGCCACCAGCAGTACCAGGGGGCAGGGAGAGACCCAGTACTTC.

The chain recombines TRBV5-1 with TRBJ2-7; TRBD2 matches at 14 bases. CDR1 and CDR2 (germline): SGHRS, YFSETQ. The CDR3 extends over 16 amino acids. V was clipped by 2 bases and J by 5 bases; unmatched bases: 6. The CDR3 DNA reads TGCGCCAGCAGCTTCGGACTAGCGGGAGGTCGGAACGAGCAGTACTTC. This translates into CASSFGLAGGRNEQYF.

The chain joins TRBV4-3 to TRBJ1-2; D may be TRBD1 (6 bases). V was cut by 3 bases and J by 9 bases, with 17 bases left in between. Germline V gives CDR1 LGHNA, CDR2 YSLEER. This CDR3 region has 14 residues. The CDR3 loop reads CASSQETGTMRYTF. The DNA of the CDR3 is TGCGCCAGCAGCCAGGAGACAGGAACTATGCGCTACACCTTC.

The chain is built from TRBV30 and TRBJ1-5; a possible D gene is TRBD1 (5 bases). This CDR3 region has 13 residues. Looked up from germline, CDR1 is GTSNPN and CDR2 is SVGIG (reference sequence). V lost 7 bases, J lost 5 bases, and 15 bases lay in between. The DNA of the CDR3 is TGTGCCTCGGGTCAGGGAGGGTATCAGCCCCAGCATTTT. Residues: CASGQGGYQPQHF.

The chain is built from TRBV6-2 or TRBV6-3 and TRBJ2-4; the match to TRBD2 covers 9 bases. The junction had 5 bases not matched to a gene; V was cut back by 2 bases and J by 9 bases. The CDR3 consists of 14 residues. From germline, CDR1 is MNHEY and CDR2 SVGEGT. CDR3 residues: CASSYVAGGGIQYF. The CDR3 region has the DNA TGTGCCAGCAGTTACGTTGCGGGAGGGGGCATTCAGTACTTC.

The V gene is TRBV6-2 or TRBV6-3, the J gene TRBJ2-1, with D tentatively TRBD2 (5 bases). V dropped 0 bases and J dropped 0 bases, with 9 bases sitting between them. Germline CDR1 MNHEY, CDR2 SVGEGT. The CDR3 extends over 16 amino acids. CDR3 loop: CASSYSTGSSYNEQFF. The CDR3 DNA reads TGTGCCAGCAGTTACTCCACGGGGAGCTCCTACAATGAGCAGTTCTTC.

The chain has TRBV7-9 and TRBJ1-2; D might be TRBD1 (6 bases). V lost 9 bases and J lost 2, with 16 bases in between. There are 14 residues in the CDR3. Per germline, CDR1 SEHNR and CDR2 FQNEAQ (reference sequence). The CDR3 DNA reads TGTGCCAGTACTACACACAGGGAAAACTATGGCTACACCTTC. It specifies CASTTHRENYGYTF.

This chain connects TRBV9 to TRBJ1-2; perhaps TRBD1 as D (5 bases). The V end was cut by 3 bases, the J end by 8 bases, with 17 bases between. The CDR3 is 14 residues long. Germline values: CDR1 SGDLS, CDR2 YYNGEE. CDR3 in DNA: TGTGCCAGCAGCGCCCAAGGGGTGCGTGGGGGCTACACCTTC. This gives the protein CASSAQGVRGGYTF.

The chain employs TRBV21-1 and TRBJ2-3; the listed D gene, TRBD1, was not tested against the DNA. TRBV21-1 is a recognized pseudogene. The CDR3 is made up of 16 amino acids. The CDR3, as DNA: TGTGCCAGCAGCAAAGCTGGGACAGGGACGTCAGATACGCAGTATTTT. This codes for CASSKAGTGTSDTQYF.

V usage is TRBV30 and J usage is TRBJ1-6, with D uncertain. The CDR3 runs 14 residues. Per the germline V gene, CDR1 is GTSNPN and CDR2 is SVGIG (reference sequence). V lost 0 bases and J 9 bases, leaving 12 bases between the germline ends. CDR3 amino acids: CAWSVTGNGSPLHF. CDR3 DNA: TGTGCCTGGAGTGTAACGGGGAACGGTTCACCCCTCCACTTT.

This rearrangement joins TRBV11-2 to TRBJ2-1; D gene unclear. Trimming shortened V by 1 base and J by 2 bases, and 9 bases separated the two germline ends. CDR1 SGHAT and CDR2 FQNNGV come from the germline V gene. The CDR3 length is 15 residues. CDR3: CASSLAWPTYNEQFF. The CDR3 DNA sequence: TGTGCCAGCAGCTTAGCCTGGCCGACCTACAATGAGCAGTTCTTC.

The V and J genes are TRBV7-3 and TRBJ2-1; 8 nucleotides align to TRBD2. The J segment lost 0 bases and the V segment lost 5 bases, leaving 3 bases of the junction unmatched. Germline CDR1 and CDR2: SGHTA and FQGTGA. The CDR3 totals 15 residues. The chain's CDR3 is CASSSGSGSYNEQFF. The CDR3 bases are TGTGCCAGCAGCAGCGGGAGCGGCTCCTACAATGAGCAGTTCTTC.

This chain uses TRBV28 with TRBJ1-5, with D possibly matching TRBD1 (6 bases). The germline V gene encodes CDR1 MDHEN and CDR2 SYDVKM. The CDR3 extends over 14 amino acids. V lost 6 bases, J lost 4 bases, and 13 bases lay in between. The CDR3 region is CASRAHTGNQPQHF. The CDR3 bases are TGTGCCAGCAGGGCGCATACAGGGAATCAGCCCCAGCATTTT.

The V call is TRBV21-1, the J call TRBJ2-1; the table's D gene call, TRBD2, was not cross checked with the DNA. TRBV21-1 is described as a pseudogene. The CDR3 is 13 residues long. The CDR3 loop reads CASSKERPGKQFF. CDR3 nucleotides: TGTGCCAGCAGCAAAGAACGCCCCGGGAAGCAGTTCTTC.

V gene TRBV7-9 combines with J gene TRBJ1-1; TRBD1 aligns across 9 bases. This CDR3 has 16 residues. Germline V gene sequence: CDR1 SEHNR, CDR2 FQNEAQ (reference sequence). V shed 2 bases and J 2 bases; nucleotides not matched to a gene: 6. The CDR3, as DNA: TGTGCCAGCAGCTTACTTCAGACAGGGGGTAACACTGAAGCTTTCTTT. It specifies CASSLLQTGGNTEAFF.

The chain carries TRBV6-5 and TRBJ1-1, with D perhaps TRBD1 (5 bases). This CDR3 is 16 amino acids long. Germline CDR1 MNHEY, CDR2 SVGAGI. Deletions cut 2 bases from V and 2 bases from J, with 15 bases between. The CDR3 DNA sequence: TGTGCCAGCAGTTACGACAGCCTCGAACCAAACACTGAAGCTTTCTTT. Encoded protein: CASSYDSLEPNTEAFF.

This chain connects TRBV30 to TRBJ2-1, with D maybe TRBD2 (6 bases). From germline, CDR1 is GTSNPN and CDR2 SVGIG (reference sequence). V lost 3 bases and J lost 9, with 12 bases in between. This CDR3 contains 12 residues. Here the CDR3 DNA reads TGTGCCTGGAGCGACACCGGGAGTGAGCAGTTCTTC. This gives the protein CAWSDTGSEQFF.

The chain uses TRBV20-1 and TRBJ2-3; 12 positions agree with TRBD2. This CDR3 has 16 residues. The germline V gene encodes CDR1 DFQATT and CDR2 SNEGSKA (reference sequence). Losses at the gene ends were 3 bases for V and 2 bases for J; bases not matched to a gene: 6. The CDR3 is CSASRLAGGYTDTQYF. CDR3 nucleotide sequence: TGCAGTGCTAGTAGGCTAGCGGGAGGGTACACAGATACGCAGTATTTT.

This rearrangement joins TRBV7-9 to TRBJ1-1; D might be TRBD1 (6 bases). V dropped 5 bases and J dropped 0 bases, with 10 bases sitting between them. The CDR3 spans 14 residues. Germline loops: CDR1 SEHNR, CDR2 FQNEAQ (reference sequence). CDR3 sequence reads: CASSLTGLNTEAFF. The DNA for the CDR3 is TGTGCCAGCAGCCTAACAGGGTTGAACACTGAAGCTTTCTTT.

The chain employs TRBV19 and TRBJ2-5; D perhaps matches TRBD1 (6 bases). Germline CDR1 LNHDA, CDR2 SQIVND (reference sequence). Trimming left V 5 bases short and J 2 bases short, with 9 bases between. The CDR3 is made up of 13 amino acids. The CDR3 DNA reads as TGTGCCAGTAGTGCTGACAGGCAAGAGACCCAGTACTTC. Translated: CASSADRQETQYF. The full variable domain, its missing parts supplied by reference TRBV19 and TRBJ2-5, is DGGITQSPKYLFRKEGQNVTLSCEQNLNHDAMYWYRQDPGQGLRLIYYSQIVNDFQKGDIAEGYSVSREKKESFPLTVTSAQKNPTAFYLCASSADRQETQYFGPGTRLLVL.

The J gene is TRBJ2-5, the V gene TRBV30, with D maybe TRBD2 (5 bases). CDR1 is GTSNPN, CDR2 SVGIG, per germline (reference sequence). The CDR3 covers 12 residues. The V end lost 1 base, the J end lost 5 bases, and 8 bases lay between the germline ends. The CDR3 nucleotides read TGTGCCTGGAGTGGCCGGGGTGAGACCCAGTACTTC. This translates into CAWSGRGETQYF.

The chain employs TRBV2 and TRBJ1-1; tentative D call: TRBD1 (6 bases). V shed 6 bases and J shed 0 bases, with 11 bases lying between them. The CDR3 has 14 residues. Germline lookup yields CDR1 SNHLY and CDR2 FYNNEI. The CDR3 sequence: CASRQQGMNTEAFF. In nucleotides, the CDR3 is TGTGCCAGCAGACAACAGGGAATGAACACTGAAGCTTTCTTT.

The chain couples TRBV30 to TRBJ1-1; 9 nucleotides agree with TRBD1. There are 15 residues in the CDR3. With V trimmed by 2 bases and J by 5 bases, 9 bases remained unmatched. Germline CDR1 is GTSNPN and CDR2 is SVGIG (reference sequence). CDR3 residues: CAWSPGDRAGTEAFF. The CDR3 coding sequence is TGTGCCTGGAGTCCGGGGGACAGGGCGGGGACTGAAGCTTTCTTT.

The chain combines TRBV28 with TRBJ1-2; D possibly corresponds to TRBD1 (6 bases). The CDR3 is made up of 13 amino acids. From germline, CDR1 is MDHEN and CDR2 SYDVKM. V was shortened by 6 bases and J by 1 base, with 9 bases between the two germline ends. CDR3 amino acids: CASRRTVNYGYTF. CDR3 DNA sequence: TGTGCCAGCAGACGGACAGTTAACTATGGCTACACCTTC.

The V gene is TRBV2, the J gene TRBJ1-1; D is unresolved. The CDR3 consists of 13 residues. The V end was cut by 5 bases, the J end by 2 bases, with 9 bases between. Germline loops: CDR1 SNHLY, CDR2 FYNNEI. Here the CDR3 reads CASSHTTNTEAFF. Written as DNA, the CDR3 is TGTGCCAGCAGTCATACAACAAACACTGAAGCTTTCTTT.